The next 13 T cell receptor beta chains were all read from a single sample in a study of blood T cell repertoires in COVID-19. The method was immunoSEQ multiplex PCR; TCRdb's version includes in-frame clones alone and lacks a portion of them. The table shows some 150,000 clones, with 75% to 90% occurring only once. What was sequenced was PBMCs or T cells enriched from blood (not recorded which). All receptors come from a man aged 50-60 years who had recovered from COVID-19.

This chain links TRBV28 with TRBJ2-2; TRBD2 agrees at 16 bases. Unmatched junction bases numbered 9, after V lost 3 bases and J lost 5 bases. CDR3 length: 19 residues. CDR1 is MDHEN and CDR2 is SYDVKM in the germline V gene. CDR3 region: CASSFLGTSGGVWTGELFF. CDR3 bases: TGTGCCAGCAGTTTCCTTGGGACTAGCGGGGGGGTCTGGACCGGGGAGCTGTTTTTT.

This sequence joins TRBV18 and TRBJ1-5; 9 positions match TRBD1. The CDR3 sequence is 15 residues long. Looked up from germline, CDR1 is KGHSH and CDR2 is LQKENI. The V and J ends lost 3 bases and 7 bases, in that order; junction bases with no gene match: 7. CDR3 residues: CASSPTGGGRQPQHF. In nucleotides, the CDR3 is TGTGCCAGCTCACCGACAGGGGGGGGTCGGCAGCCCCAGCATTTT. The full variable domain, in which reference TRBV18 and TRBJ1-5 provide the parts outside the CDR3, is NAGVMQNPRHLVRRRGQEARLRCSPMKGHSHVYWYRQLPEEGLKFMVYLQKENIIDESGMPKERFSAEFPKEGPSILRIQQVVRGDSAAYFCASSPTGGGRQPQHFGDGTRLSIL.

The chain carries TRBV19 and TRBJ2-3, with 13 bases lining up with TRBD2. The V and J ends lost 7 bases and 4 bases, in that order; junction bases with no gene match: 5. This CDR3 region has 15 residues. CDR1 and CDR2 from the germline V gene are LNHDA and SQIVND (reference sequence). In DNA form, the CDR3 reads TGTGCCAGTAAAGGACTAGCGGGAGAGTCAGATACGCAGTATTTT. Encoded protein: CASKGLAGESDTQYF.

The V call is TRBV28, the J call TRBJ2-1; D is perhaps TRBD1 (7 bases). Trimming shortened V by 0 bases and J by 3 bases, and 12 bases separated the two germline ends. The CDR3 spans 16 residues. CDR1 MDHEN and CDR2 SYDVKM come from the germline V gene. In DNA, the CDR3 is TGTGCCAGCAGTTTATGGCCGCAGGGGGGCTACAATGAGCAGTTCTTC. This encodes CASSLWPQGGYNEQFF.

The chain joins TRBV4-1 to TRBJ1-2, with TRBD1 matching 8 bases. V dropped 4 bases and J dropped 6; count of bases not matched to a gene: 7. CDR3 length: 14 residues. Germline CDR1 and CDR2: MGHRA and YSYEKL. CDR3 DNA sequence: TGCGCCAGCAGCCTAGGACAGGGAACTAATGGCTACACCTTC. Amino acid sequence: CASSLGQGTNGYTF.

The chain joins TRBV7-3 to TRBJ1-5, with no clear D. The CDR3 is 13 residues long. Trimming took 4 bases from V and 0 from J, leaving 4 bases between them. CDR1 is SGHTA and CDR2 is FQGTGA in the germline V gene. CDR3 DNA sequence: TGTGCCAGCAGCTCAGGTAGCAATCAGCCCCAGCATTTT. The encoded protein is CASSSGSNQPQHF.

The V gene is TRBV15, the J gene TRBJ1-5, with D tentatively TRBD1 (6 bases). V was trimmed by 0 bases and J by 0 bases, leaving 12 bases between them. The CDR3 loop spans 17 amino acids. Germline V CDR1 and CDR2: LNHNV, YYDKDF (reference sequence). The CDR3 DNA reads as TGTGCCACCAGCAGAGATCTGGGCAGGGGTAGCAATCAGCCCCAGCATTTT. This translates into CATSRDLGRGSNQPQHF.

The V gene is TRBV12-3 or TRBV12-4, the J gene TRBJ1-5; D ambiguous. V was pared by 5 bases and J by 11 bases, with 13 bases between. The CDR3 is made up of 12 amino acids. The CDR3 region is CASSLLASTQHF. The CDR3 coding sequence is TGTGCCAGCAGTCTACTAGCTTCCACCCAGCATTTT.

This chain uses TRBV9 with TRBJ1-6; 9 bases align to TRBD1. Trimming cost V 4 bases and J 5 bases; bases outside gene matches: 13. CDR3 length: 18 residues. Germline V gene sequence: CDR1 SGDLS, CDR2 YYNGEE. The CDR3 DNA sequence: TGTGCCAGCAGCATTCGCCAGACAGGGGGGTTACATAATTCACCCCTCCACTTT. Translated: CASSIRQTGGLHNSPLHF.

CDR3 sequence reads: CASSFRDRGATNEKLFF. The CDR3 DNA is TGTGCCAGCTCCTTTAGGGACAGGGGCGCCACTAATGAAAAACTGTTTTTT. The chain links TRBV27 to TRBJ1-4, with 10 nucleotides matching TRBD1. This CDR3 region has 17 residues. Trimming removed 8 bases from V and 2 bases from J; junction bases left unmatched: 11. Germline loops: CDR1 MNHEY, CDR2 SMNVEV (reference sequence). Variable domain in full (rest from reference TRBV27 and TRBJ1-4): EAQVTQNPRYLITVTGKKLTVTCSQNMNHEYMSWYRQDPGLGLRQIYYSMNVEVTDKGDVPEGYKVSRKEKRNFPLILESPSPNQTSLYFCASSFRDRGATNEKLFFGSGTQLSVL.

The chain uses TRBV6-4 and TRBJ1-4; TRBD1 matches at 10 bases. CDR1 is MRHNA, CDR2 SNTAGT, per germline. The CDR3 is 15 amino acids. The trim removed 4 bases at V and 5 bases at J, leaving 4 bases unmatched. CDR3 residues: CASSATGGGNEKLFF. Written as DNA, the CDR3 is TGTGCCAGCAGTGCGACAGGGGGCGGGAATGAAAAACTGTTTTTT.

The genes are TRBV11-2 and TRBJ2-1; TRBD2 matches at 9 bases. In germline, CDR1 is SGHAT, CDR2 FQNNGV. This CDR3 is 15 amino acids long. V was clipped by 2 bases and J by 8 bases; unmatched bases: 7. CDR3 bases: TGTGCCAGCAGCTTATGGGGGACTAGCAAGCATGAGCAGTTCTTC. The encoded protein is CASSLWGTSKHEQFF.

This clone came up a few times. This chain links TRBV5-5 with TRBJ1-1; 10 nucleotides align to TRBD1. The CDR3 totals 15 residues. Trimming took 2 bases from V and 6 from J; bases not matched to a gene: 7. Germline V gene data show CDR1 as SGHKS and CDR2 as YYEKEE (reference sequence). The CDR3 here is CASSFLTGGMAEAFF. The CDR3 DNA follows: TGTGCCAGCAGCTTTTTGACAGGGGGCATGGCTGAAGCTTTCTTT.